The clone carrying this T cell receptor beta chain turned up a few times. The antigen is unknown. This sample is part of a study of early T cells in non-severe SARS-CoV-2 infection. Study background: Unpaired chains resulted from sequencing bulk RNA of unsorted whole blood. General study results and limits: There was a bias toward anti-spike CD8 responses in VDJdb matching, which missed private and CD4 specificities.

Trimming pared 0 bases from V and 5 bases from J, leaving 17 bases between. CDR3 length equals 16 residues. Germline CDR1 reads SGHVS; CDR2 reads FQNEAQ. Individual cDNA molecules carried attached unique molecular identifiers. One entry per CDR3 protein, called by TCRdb with MiXCR from the 5' RACE reads. The sample has over 100,000 distinct CDR3 sequences, less than 15% seen once. The sequenced sample consisted of whole blood. J is TRBJ2-7 and V is TRBV7-8; tentatively, D is TRBD2 (6 bases). This sequence was found in an adult who was a healthcare worker with PCR-confirmed SARS-CoV-2 infection or an uninfected control (not recorded which). The CDR3 region has the DNA TGTGCCAGCAGCTTAGCGAGGGACTCCCGGCATAACGAGCAGTACTTC. Protein: CASSLARDSRHNEQYF.